This T cell receptor beta chain was sequenced for a study of blood T cells in healthy people across ages (dated by TCRdb to about 2015). Study-level background: In model experiments, roughly one uniquely barcoded TCR beta cDNA molecule per two T cells was captured by template switching. To avoid experimental bias, donors of different ages were spread randomly across the sequencing lanes. Using deep sequencing normalized with unique cDNA molecular identifiers, the study measured how TCR beta repertoire diversity changes with age. Using the same blood draw, the study looked at two additional independent replicas of 1 million unique cDNA reads for two donors, one aged 18 to 30 and the other aged 80 or older. Four age groups were formed from the donors: young (average roughly 15 years), middle-aged (around 41), aged (roughly 59) and long-lived (roughly 88).

The CDR3 has 14 amino acids, counting the end cysteine and phenylalanine. Only the CDR3 DNA is retained, 42 bases long and in frame from the first base. The germline V gene specifies KGHSH as CDR1 and LQKENI as CDR2. A word on this clonotype: Its antigen remains undetermined. There are no base qualities to consult, and no much larger clone falls within one base.

The donors were roughly 40 Caucasian individuals from Russia, aged 6 to 90 years, who were systemically healthy. About 9.6 milliliters of peripheral blood were collected from each donor into EDTA-treated Vacutainer tubes. Ficoll-Paque density-gradient centrifugation was used to isolate PBMCs, with at least 6.5 million obtained per sample. Total RNA, at least 6 micrograms per sample, was extracted from PBMCs with Trizol reagent. The percentages of naive CD45RAhigh/CD27high T cells were determined by flow cytometry on a PBMC aliquot from every donor. General conclusions and limits of the study: Observed TCR beta diversity per million T cells fell roughly linearly with age, and a significant reduction was already apparent by age about 43. Observed TCR beta diversity correlated strongly with the percentage of naive T cells measured by flow cytometry. Compared with the aged group, the long-lived group had more naive CD4+ T cells, fewer expanded clones and increased TCR diversity, suggesting age selection. Because the CMV infection status of the donors was unknown, age-related changes in expanded clonotypes may potentially have been confounded. Because profiling used bulk unsorted PBMCs, naive and antigen-experienced compartments could not be compared conclusively. Estimates of total diversity based on one million sequenced T cells were regarded as lower bounds and as underestimates.

Library prep was done by 5' RACE. TCRdb lists the instrument as Illumina HiSeq 2500. A second PCR of roughly 6 to 11 cycles was performed with a sample-barcoded 5' primer and a J-beta primer mix. A template-switch 5' adaptor carrying 12 random nucleotides introduced a unique molecular identifier onto each TCR beta cDNA molecule. At least 2.5 million CDR3-containing paired-end reads were obtained from each sample. All of the RNA was converted into first-strand cDNA using the Mint cDNA synthesis kit, with a TRBC-specific oligonucleotide serving as the primer. After uracil-DNA glycosylase treatment, a first 18-cycle PCR used universal primers M1SS and BC2_uni_R on all cDNA. The study's own analysis went as follows. For normalization, 1 million high-quality reads were randomly selected from each sample, with every read carrying a distinct molecular identifier. Reads with shared molecular identifiers were discarded instead of being binned into consensus sequences. CDR3 identification, clonotype clustering and error correction used MiTCR with a Q25 quality threshold and the strictest error-elimination algorithm. A nonparametric unseen species model with Euler transformation was used to estimate lower-bound total TCR beta diversity. The public reads were reanalyzed by TCRdb: fastp trimming at Q25, MiXCR alignment, in-frame beta chains only. Under each unique CDR3 protein, matching rows form one entry showing the most common genes and DNA. None of the V and J calls come from the authors' own analysis; TCRdb made them. This sample gives a few hundred thousand distinct CDR3 sequences in total; 25% to 30% of them show up just once. The ten largest make up under 20% of the sample.

The material sequenced was blood. The rearranged segments are TRBV18 and TRBJ2-5; a confident D gene designation cannot be given. The DNA end is a closer match to TRBJ2-7, so the J assignment may be wrong. The clonotype originates from an older woman in good health. The CDR3 here reads CASSPPRQRYEQYF. The DNA sequence is as follows: TGTGCCAGCTCACCACCACGGCAGAGGTACGAGCAGTACTTC.